The source of this T cell receptor (beta chain) is a study of cytotoxic CD8 clonotypes in ibrutinib-treated CLL. The wider study: The patient breakdown showed 11 relapsed/refractory and around 16 treatment-naive cases, with some 18 IGHV unmutated. Collecting the response samples happened after a median about twelve months of treatment, with a range of 6 to 36.

Study-level results: On treatment, the uncommon public clonotypes contracted or remained stable. Increased clonality at ibrutinib response gave way to a return toward baseline at progression.

This CDR3 is 17 amino acids long. Of note for this clone: Its antigen is not identified.

The data were produced by immunoSEQ multiplex PCR, yet TCRdb's version contains in-frame clones alone and is incomplete. The data hold about 140,000 clones, with 80% observed a single time. The TCR sequence derives from a human donor with chronic lymphocytic leukemia. Here the sequenced sample was PBMCs, taken after 36 months of ibrutinib treatment. The chain is built from TRBV21-1 and TRBJ2-6; the DNA was not compared with TRBD2, the D call given in the table. TRBV21-1 is a listed pseudogene. CDR3 loop: CASSKLPESSGANVLTF. CDR3 bases: TGTGCCAGCAGCAAATTACCGGAGAGCTCTGGGGCCAACGTCCTGACTTTC.